These 21 T cell receptor beta chains were all obtained from the same sample, sequenced in a study of T cell changes during pregnancy in multiple sclerosis. Some clones are missing from TCRdb's copy, which holds only in-frame ones; the method was immunoSEQ multiplex PCR. This table has about 110,000 clones, approximately 89% appearing once. Source: peripheral blood, taken after pregnancy. All receptors derive from a female donor with multiple sclerosis, enrolled in a pregnancy study.

V is TRBV7-9 and J is TRBJ2-1, with 9 bases aligning to TRBD1. The CDR3 totals 19 residues. From germline, CDR1 is SEHNR and CDR2 FQNEAQ (reference sequence). The V and J ends lost 4 bases and 0 bases, in that order; junction bases with no gene match: 13. The CDR3 loop is CASSSPSIPGQGSYNEQFF. CDR3 coding DNA: TGTGCCAGCAGCTCACCATCAATTCCGGGACAGGGCTCCTACAATGAGCAGTTCTTC.

The CDR3 region is CASRPLGQEDNEQFF. The CDR3 DNA reads as TGTGCCAGCAGGCCCTTGGGACAGGAAGATAATGAGCAGTTCTTC. V usage is TRBV27 and J usage is TRBJ2-1; 8 positions match TRBD1. The CDR3 contains 15 residues. Trimming at V came to 6 bases and at J to 7 bases, leaving 11 bases not matched to a gene. Per the germline V gene, CDR1 is MNHEY and CDR2 is SMNVEV (reference sequence).

This rearrangement joins TRBV15 to TRBJ2-7, with D possibly TRBD1 on 5 matching bases. V lost 0 bases and J lost 5, with 14 bases in between. Germline V gene sequence: CDR1 LNHNV, CDR2 YYDKDF (reference sequence). This CDR3 is 15 amino acids long. CDR3 region: CATSRERSRVNEQYF. The DNA of the CDR3 is TGTGCCACCAGCAGAGAGAGGAGCAGGGTGAACGAGCAGTACTTC. The whole variable domain, filled in from reference TRBV15 and TRBJ2-7, reads DAMVIQNPRYQVTQFGKPVTLSCSQTLNHNVMYWYQQKSSQAPKLLFHYYDKDFNNEADTPDNFQSRRPNTSFCFLDIRSPGLGDTAMYLCATSRERSRVNEQYFGPGTRLTVT.

The V call is TRBV6-1, the J call TRBJ1-1; D might be TRBD1 (6 bases). V was trimmed by 5 bases and J by 9 bases, leaving 16 bases between them. Germline values: CDR1 MNHNS, CDR2 SASEGT. The CDR3 sequence is 13 residues long. The CDR3 here is CASSPDRGGQAFF. The CDR3 DNA reads as TGTGCCAGCAGTCCCGACAGAGGGGGTCAAGCTTTCTTT.

The gene calls are TRBV19 and TRBJ2-7, with D possibly being TRBD1 (6 bases). The CDR3 spans 14 residues. CDR1 and CDR2 from the germline V gene are LNHDA and SQIVND (reference sequence). Trimming took 7 bases from V and 2 from J, leaving 15 bases between them. CDR3 bases: TGTGCCAGTAATTCTGGGACACCCACCTACGAGCAGTACTTC. Translated: CASNSGTPTYEQYF.

The chain combines TRBV10-3 with TRBJ1-1; D is perhaps TRBD1 (6 bases). The CDR3 is 11 amino acids. Germline CDR1 reads ENHRY; CDR2 reads SYGVKD. The germline V and J ends were trimmed by 11 bases and 5 bases, with 12 bases remaining between them. CDR3 amino acids: CASKGDTEAFF. As DNA, the CDR3 is TGTGCCTCCAAGGGGGATACTGAAGCTTTCTTT.

This rearrangement joins TRBV6-6 to TRBJ1-1; 11 bases are shared with TRBD1. The J segment lost 8 bases and the V segment lost 5 bases, leaving 10 bases of the junction unmatched. The CDR3 contains 15 residues. Germline values: CDR1 MNHNY, CDR2 SVGAGI (reference sequence). For the CDR3, the DNA is TGTGCCAGCAGTACCCGGACAGGGGGCGTCGCCGAAGCTTTCTTT. It yields the protein CASSTRTGGVAEAFF.

The V gene is TRBV25-1, the J gene TRBJ2-5; 7 nucleotides line up with TRBD1. There are 13 residues in the CDR3. The germline gives CDR1 MGHDK, CDR2 SYGVNS. V lost 4 bases and J lost 1; bases outside the gene matches: 0. CDR3 coding DNA: TGTGCCAGCAGTGGACAGGGCCAAGAGACCCAGTACTTC. Its translation is CASSGQGQETQYF.

A single count supports this clone. The chain links TRBV5-1 to TRBJ2-5; 9 bases are shared with TRBD1. In germline, CDR1 is SGHRS, CDR2 YFSETQ. V was pared by 4 bases and J by 5 bases, with 9 bases of the junction left unmatched. There are 15 residues in the CDR3. The DNA of the CDR3 is TGCGCCAGCAGCACCCCACAGGGGGCGAGGGAGACCCAGTACTTC. Its translation: CASSTPQGARETQYF.

The V call is TRBV27, the J call TRBJ1-3, with 7 bases identical to TRBD1. There are 13 residues in the CDR3. Germline V CDR1 and CDR2: MNHEY, SMNVEV (reference sequence). The V and J ends lost 7 bases and 4 bases, in that order; junction bases with no gene match: 4. The CDR3 coding sequence is TGTGCCAGCACAACAGGGGCCGGAAACACCATATATTTT. Its translation: CASTTGAGNTIYF.

The chain uses TRBV28 and TRBJ1-1, with unresolved D. With 9 bases removed from V and 0 bases from J, the gap between germline ends came to 8 bases. The CDR3 runs to 12 residues. In germline, CDR1 is MDHEN, CDR2 SYDVKM. CDR3 nucleotides: TGTGCCAGTCTAACAGTGAACACTGAAGCTTTCTTT. Its translation: CASLTVNTEAFF.

V gene TRBV27 combines with J gene TRBJ2-3; 7 bases align to TRBD2. Losses at the gene ends were 2 bases for V and 6 bases for J; bases not matched to a gene: 2. The germline CDR1 and CDR2 sequences are MNHEY and SMNVEV (reference sequence). The CDR3 consists of 13 residues. DNA of the CDR3: TGTGCCAGCAGTTTAGGGACTACCGATACGCAGTATTTT. Translation: CASSLGTTDTQYF.

This sequence joins TRBV30 and TRBJ2-1; 10 bases are shared with TRBD2. J lost 3 bases, V lost 0 bases, and 5 bases had no gene match. The CDR3 has 16 residues. Germline V CDR1 and CDR2: GTSNPN, SVGIG (reference sequence). CDR3 sequence: CAWSVRASGGYNEQFF. As DNA, the CDR3 is TGTGCCTGGAGTGTACGGGCTAGCGGGGGCTACAATGAGCAGTTCTTC.

The rearrangement uses TRBV27 and TRBJ2-2; D gene ambiguous. This CDR3 comprises 13 residues. Per germline, CDR1 MNHEY and CDR2 SMNVEV (reference sequence). V was shortened by 2 bases and J by 4 bases, with 5 bases between the two germline ends. In DNA form, the CDR3 reads TGTGCCAGCAGTTTAGAGGCCACCGGGGAGCTGTTTTTT. Translated, it gives CASSLEATGELFF.

This clone appeared a single time. This rearrangement joins TRBV30 to TRBJ2-3; TRBD1 aligns across 9 bases. The CDR3 totals 16 residues. The J segment lost 2 bases and the V segment lost 4 bases, leaving 10 bases of the junction unmatched. Germline CDR1 GTSNPN, CDR2 SVGIG (reference sequence). The CDR3 DNA is TGTGCCTGGACTACAGCCGGGACAGGGTACACAGATACGCAGTATTTT. Translation gives CAWTTAGTGYTDTQYF.

J is TRBJ1-2 and V is TRBV5-8; tentatively, D is TRBD1 (5 bases). With 0 bases removed from V and 8 bases from J, the gap between germline ends came to 20 bases. The CDR3 runs to 16 residues. CDR1 is SGHTS, CDR2 YDEGEE, per germline. The CDR3 is CASSLGSSRALGGYTF. Written as DNA, the CDR3 is TGTGCCAGCAGCTTGGGCTCTTCCAGGGCTTTGGGGGGCTACACCTTC.

The rearrangement uses TRBV11-2 and TRBJ1-5, with unresolved D. This CDR3 is 12 amino acids long. V lost 4 bases to trimming and J lost 4 bases, with 5 bases between them. The germline V gene has CDR1 SGHAT and CDR2 FQNNGV. CDR3 nucleotide sequence: TGTGCCAGCAGCTCCCAGAATCAGCCCCAGCATTTT. Protein product: CASSSQNQPQHF. The complete variable domain, with remaining parts taken from reference TRBV11-2 and TRBJ1-5, reads EAGVAQSPRYKIIEKRQSVAFWCNPISGHATLYWYQQILGQGPKLLIQFQNNGVVDDSQLPKDRFSAERLKGVDSTLKIQPAKLEDSAVYLCASSSQNQPQHFGDGTRLSIL.

V is TRBV27 and J is TRBJ1-5; possible D gene TRBD1, 5 bases. V dropped 6 bases and J dropped 0 bases, with 9 bases sitting between them. CDR3 size: 14 residues. Germline lookup yields CDR1 MNHEY and CDR2 SMNVEV (reference sequence). CDR3 DNA: TGTGCCAGCAGGGCGGGACTTAGCAATCAGCCCCAGCATTTT. Protein: CASRAGLSNQPQHF.

V usage is TRBV9 and J usage is TRBJ1-3, with D unclear. The V end was cut by 1 base, the J end by 2 bases, with 4 bases between. Germline lookup yields CDR1 SGDLS and CDR2 YYNGEE. The CDR3 has 13 amino acids. The CDR3 here is CASSVPAGNTIYF. In nucleotides, the CDR3 is TGTGCCAGCAGCGTACCAGCTGGAAACACCATATATTTT.

The chain is built from TRBV6-6 and TRBJ1-6; TRBD1 matches 9 bases. Per the germline V gene, CDR1 is MNHNY and CDR2 is SVGAGI (reference sequence). Trimming at V came to 2 bases and at J to 10 bases, leaving 9 bases not matched to a gene. The CDR3 is made up of 16 amino acids. For the CDR3, the DNA is TGTGCCAGCAGTTACCCGGGACAGGGAGGGCACTCACCCCTCCACTTT. It codes for CASSYPGQGGHSPLHF.

J is TRBJ1-2 and V is TRBV2; the D is unclear. This CDR3 has 15 amino acids. CDR1 and CDR2 from the germline V gene are SNHLY and FYNNEI. Between the trimmed V and J ends, which lost 3 bases and 2 bases, there was a span of 13 bases. The chain's CDR3 is CASSEVGQVNYGYTF. CDR3 nucleotide sequence: TGTGCCAGCAGTGAGGTTGGCCAGGTGAACTATGGCTACACCTTC.